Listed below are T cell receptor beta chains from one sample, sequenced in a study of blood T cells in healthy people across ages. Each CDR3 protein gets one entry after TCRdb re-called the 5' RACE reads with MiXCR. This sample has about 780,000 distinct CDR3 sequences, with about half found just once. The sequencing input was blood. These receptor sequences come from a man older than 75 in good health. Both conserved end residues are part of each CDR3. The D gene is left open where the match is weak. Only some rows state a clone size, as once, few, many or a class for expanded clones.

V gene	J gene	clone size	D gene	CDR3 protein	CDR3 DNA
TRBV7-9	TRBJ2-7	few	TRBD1	CAGSPRTGVPYEQYF	TGTGCCGGCAGCCCGCGGACAGGGGTCCCCTACGAGCAGTACTTC
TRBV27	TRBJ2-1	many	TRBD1	CASRPGTELGHEQFF	TGTGCCAGCAGACCCGGGACAGAGCTGGGGCATGAGCAGTTCTTC
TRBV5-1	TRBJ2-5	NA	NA	CASSLALAGQETQYF	TGCGCCAGCAGCTTGGCCTTGGCAGGGCAAGAGACCCAGTACTTC
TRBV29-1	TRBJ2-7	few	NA	CSVDVGSGSYEQYF	TGCAGCGTTGACGTCGGATCGGGCTCCTACGAGCAGTACTTC
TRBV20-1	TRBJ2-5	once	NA	CSASYSSYSERYF	TGCAGTGCTAGTTATAGCTCCTACAGTGAGCGGTACTTC
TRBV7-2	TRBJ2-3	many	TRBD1	CASSYRTGGSDTQYF	TGTGCCAGCAGTTACCGGACAGGGGGCTCAGATACGCAGTATTTT
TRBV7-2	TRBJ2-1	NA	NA	CASRLYRGPSGSDGEQFF	TGTGCCAGCAGACTATACCGGGGGCCGAGCGGAAGCGACGGTGAGCAGTTCTTC
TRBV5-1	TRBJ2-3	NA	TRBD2	CASSFESSGSTDTQYF	TGCGCCAGCAGCTTTGAGTCTAGCGGGAGCACAGATACGCAGTATTTT
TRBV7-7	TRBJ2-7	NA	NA	CASSLGSESSYEQYF	TGTGCCAGCAGCTTAGGTAGCGAGAGCTCCTACGAGCAGTACTTC
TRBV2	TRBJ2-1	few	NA	CASSFTQPGAIVDNEQFF	TGTGCCAGCAGTTTCACTCAACCGGGGGCCATCGTAGACAATGAGCAGTTCTTC
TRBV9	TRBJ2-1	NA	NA	CASCAGVVNEQFF	TGTGCCAGTTGCGCCGGCGTTGTCAATGAGCAGTTCTTC
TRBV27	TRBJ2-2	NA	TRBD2	CASSASGGRFTGELFF	TGTGCCAGCAGTGCCAGCGGGGGGCGGTTCACCGGGGAGCTGTTTTTT
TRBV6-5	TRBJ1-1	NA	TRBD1	CASSHTTGGTEAFF	TGTGCCAGCAGTCATACGACAGGGGGCACTGAAGCTTTCTTT
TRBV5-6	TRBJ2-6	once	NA	CASSLGQVIGSGANVLTF	TGTGCCAGCAGCTTGGGACAGGTTATAGGCTCTGGGGCCAACGTCCTGACTTTC
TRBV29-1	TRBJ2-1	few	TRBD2	CSVDERERSYNEQFF	TGCAGCGTTGATGAGCGGGAGCGTTCCTACAATGAGCAGTTCTTC
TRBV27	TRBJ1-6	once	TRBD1	CASSLRTGGANNSPLHF	TGTGCCAGCAGTTTAAGAACAGGGGGTGCCAATAATTCACCCCTCCACTTT
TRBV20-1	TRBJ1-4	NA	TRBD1	CSARDDRVFEKLFF	TGCAGTGCTAGGGACGACAGGGTGTTTGAAAAACTGTTTTTT
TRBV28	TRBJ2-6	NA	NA	CASTRQATANVLTF	TGTGCCAGCACCAGACAGGCTACAGCCAACGTCCTGACTTTC
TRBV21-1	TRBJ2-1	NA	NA	CASSKPMVRREGIYNEQFF	TGTGCCAGCAGCAAGCCCATGGTTCGACGGGAGGGAATATACAATGAGCAGTTCTTC
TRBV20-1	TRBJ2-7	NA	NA	CSARGFCRDNSTYEQYF	TGCAGTGCTAGAGGGTTCTGCCGGGACAACAGTACCTACGAGCAGTACTTC
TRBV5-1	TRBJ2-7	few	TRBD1	CASSVGTGGFSYEQYF	TGCGCCAGCAGCGTCGGGACAGGGGGCTTCTCCTACGAGCAGTACTTC
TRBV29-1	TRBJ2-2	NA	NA	CSVSRGRNTEELFF	TGCAGCGTTTCCAGGGGTCGGAACACCGAGGAGCTGTTTTTT
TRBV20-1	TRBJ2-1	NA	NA	CSVQGSYNEQFF	TGCAGTGTGCAGGGCTCCTACAATGAGCAGTTCTTC
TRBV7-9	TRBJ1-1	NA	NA	CASSLDRVLTEAFF	TGTGCCAGCAGCTTAGACAGGGTCCTCACTGAAGCTTTCTTT
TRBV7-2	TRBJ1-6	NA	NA	CASSPLGASPLHF	TGTGCCAGCAGCCCCCTTGGGGCTTCACCCCTCCACTTT
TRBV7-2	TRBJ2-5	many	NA	CASSLMWGRQETQYF	TGTGCCAGCAGCTTAATGTGGGGCCGGCAAGAGACCCAGTACTTC
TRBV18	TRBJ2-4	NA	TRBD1	CASSPGTDPKNIQYF	TGTGCCAGCTCACCCGGGACAGATCCCAAAAACATTCAGTACTTC
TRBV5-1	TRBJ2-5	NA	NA	CASSPGAGTQETQYF	TGCGCCAGCAGCCCTGGCGCAGGGACCCAAGAGACCCAGTACTTC
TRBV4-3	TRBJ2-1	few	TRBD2	CASSQDSGRGGNEQFF	TGCGCCAGCAGCCAAGATTCAGGCCGGGGGGGCAATGAGCAGTTCTTC
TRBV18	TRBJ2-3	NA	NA	CASSPPSLGARSTDTQYF	TGTGCCAGCTCACCACCGTCGCTCGGGGCGCGAAGCACAGATACGCAGTATTTT
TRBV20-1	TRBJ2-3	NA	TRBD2	CSAVLAGFQDTQYF	TGCAGTGCTGTACTAGCGGGATTTCAAGATACGCAGTATTTT
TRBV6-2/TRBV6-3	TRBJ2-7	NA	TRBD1	CASNGQGGVYEQYF	TGTGCCAGCAACGGACAGGGGGGGGTCTACGAGCAGTACTTC
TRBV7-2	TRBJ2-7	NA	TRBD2	CASSLVSGRANDEQYF	TGTGCCAGCAGCTTAGTGTCCGGGAGGGCTAACGATGAGCAGTACTTC
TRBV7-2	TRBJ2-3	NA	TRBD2	CASRFSGRPSDTQYF	TGTGCCAGCAGATTTAGCGGGAGGCCTTCAGATACGCAGTATTTT
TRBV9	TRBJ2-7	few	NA	CASSPISDSDEQYF	TGTGCCAGCAGCCCGATTTCGGACAGCGACGAGCAGTACTTC
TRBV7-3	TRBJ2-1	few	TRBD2	CASSPRGTLYNEQFF	TGTGCCAGCAGCCCGCGGGGGACTTTGTACAATGAGCAGTTCTTC
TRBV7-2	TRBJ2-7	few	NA	CASSLARLAYEQYF	TGTGCCAGCAGCTTAGCCAGGCTGGCCTACGAGCAGTACTTC
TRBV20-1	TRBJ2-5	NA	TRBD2	CSARDRVLAGLGEQYF	TGCAGTGCTAGAGATCGGGTGCTAGCGGGGCTTGGGGAGCAGTACTTC
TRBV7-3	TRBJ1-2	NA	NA	CASSSRGNYGYTF	TGTGCCAGCAGCTCCAGGGGTAACTATGGCTACACCTTC
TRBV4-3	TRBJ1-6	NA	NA	CASSQAQGNSPLHF	TGCGCCAGCAGCCAAGCCCAGGGTAATTCACCCCTCCACTTT
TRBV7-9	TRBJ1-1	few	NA	CASSLVLEGNTEAFF	TGTGCCAGCAGCTTAGTCCTCGAGGGGAACACTGAAGCTTTCTTT
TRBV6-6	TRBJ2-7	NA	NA	CASRTGDGSYEQYF	TGTGCCAGCAGGACCGGGGACGGTTCCTACGAGCAGTACTTC
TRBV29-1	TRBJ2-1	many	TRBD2	CSLGLADHNEQFF	TGCAGCTTGGGACTAGCGGACCACAATGAGCAGTTCTTC
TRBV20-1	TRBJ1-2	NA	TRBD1	CSARDTGTGADWANGYTF	TGCAGTGCTAGAGATACCGGGACAGGGGCGGATTGGGCGAATGGCTACACCTTC
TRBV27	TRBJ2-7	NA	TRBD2	CASSFTAGGYEQYF	TGTGCCAGCAGTTTCACAGCGGGAGGGTACGAGCAGTACTTC
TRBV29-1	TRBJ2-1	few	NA	CSVALAVSYNEQFF	TGCAGCGTTGCCCTCGCGGTTTCCTACAATGAGCAGTTCTTC
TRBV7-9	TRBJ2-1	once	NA	CASSLSPSRYIEQFF	TGTGCCAGCAGCTTATCCCCCTCACGCTACATTGAGCAGTTCTTC
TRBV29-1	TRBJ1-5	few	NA	CSVEQGAGQPQHF	TGCAGCGTTGAACAGGGTGCCGGTCAGCCCCAGCATTTT
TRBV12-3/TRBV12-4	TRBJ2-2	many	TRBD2	CASSLRASGSRAGELFF	TGTGCCAGCAGTTTAAGGGCTAGCGGGAGTCGAGCCGGGGAGCTGTTTTTT
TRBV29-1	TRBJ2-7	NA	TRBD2	CSVALAGVVYEQYF	TGCAGCGTTGCTTTAGCGGGAGTAGTCTACGAGCAGTACTTC
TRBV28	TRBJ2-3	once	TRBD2	CASRTTGGPSDTQYF	TGTGCCAGCAGGACAACGGGGGGGCCATCAGATACGCAGTATTTT
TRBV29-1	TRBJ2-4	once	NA	CSVGGSVGTPAKNIQYF	TGCAGCGTTGGAGGTAGCGTGGGGACCCCGGCCAAAAACATTCAGTACTTC
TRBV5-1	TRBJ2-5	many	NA	CASSLALAGETQYF	TGCGCCAGCAGCTTGGCCCTGGCGGGAGAGACCCAGTACTTC
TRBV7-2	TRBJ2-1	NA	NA	CASSLAVANEQFF	TGTGCCAGCAGCTTAGCGGTAGCCAATGAGCAGTTCTTC
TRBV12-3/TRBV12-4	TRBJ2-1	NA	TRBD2	CASSLRLAGVGNEQFF	TGTGCCAGCAGTCTCAGACTAGCGGGAGTCGGCAATGAGCAGTTCTTC
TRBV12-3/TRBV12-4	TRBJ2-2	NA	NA	CASSYPRGQYSGELFF	TGTGCCAGCAGTTACCCCCGGGGCCAATATTCTGGGGAGCTGTTTTTT
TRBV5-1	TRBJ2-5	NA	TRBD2	CASSGEGKETQYF	TGCGCCAGCAGCGGGGAGGGGAAAGAGACCCAGTACTTC
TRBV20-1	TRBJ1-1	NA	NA	CSAATGLNTEAFF	TGCAGTGCCGCCACGGGGCTGAACACTGAAGCTTTCTTT
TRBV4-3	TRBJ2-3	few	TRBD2	CASSQGTSGRTDTQYF	TGCGCCAGCAGCCAAGGGACTAGCGGGCGCACAGATACGCAGTATTTT
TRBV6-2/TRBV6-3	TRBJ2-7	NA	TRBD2	CASSYDGRREQYF	TGTGCCAGCAGTTACGACGGGAGGCGCGAGCAGTACTTC